This TCR beta chain was documented in a study of blood T cell repertoires in COVID-19. This clone was observed a few times. Sequencing used immunoSEQ multiplex PCR; TCRdb keeps in-frame clones, though not all of them. This sample carries roughly 120,000 clones, roughly 85% of them seen once, and the ten largest clones take around 3%. CDR1 and CDR2 from the germline V gene are SGHNT and YYREEE (reference sequence). V was clipped by 5 bases and J by 0 bases, with 8 bases between them. The CDR3 sequence is 14 residues long. Seattle researchers signed up patients amid active infection and tracked them longitudinally.

The chain combines TRBV5-4 with TRBJ2-2; tentative D call: TRBD1 (5 bases). The TCR originated in a woman of 80 years or more with COVID-19, enrolled during active disease. The source material was peripheral blood. The CDR3 DNA sequence: TGTGCCAGCAGTTTACAGGCGAACACCGGGGAGCTGTTTTTT. This translates into CASSLQANTGELFF. Full variable domain (remainder filled in from reference TRBV5-4 and TRBJ2-2): ETGVTQSPTHLIKTRGQQVTLRCSSQSGHNTVSWYQQALGQGPQFIFQYYREEENGRGNFPPRFSGLQFPNYSSELNVNALELDDSALYLCASSLQANTGELFFGEGSRLTVL.